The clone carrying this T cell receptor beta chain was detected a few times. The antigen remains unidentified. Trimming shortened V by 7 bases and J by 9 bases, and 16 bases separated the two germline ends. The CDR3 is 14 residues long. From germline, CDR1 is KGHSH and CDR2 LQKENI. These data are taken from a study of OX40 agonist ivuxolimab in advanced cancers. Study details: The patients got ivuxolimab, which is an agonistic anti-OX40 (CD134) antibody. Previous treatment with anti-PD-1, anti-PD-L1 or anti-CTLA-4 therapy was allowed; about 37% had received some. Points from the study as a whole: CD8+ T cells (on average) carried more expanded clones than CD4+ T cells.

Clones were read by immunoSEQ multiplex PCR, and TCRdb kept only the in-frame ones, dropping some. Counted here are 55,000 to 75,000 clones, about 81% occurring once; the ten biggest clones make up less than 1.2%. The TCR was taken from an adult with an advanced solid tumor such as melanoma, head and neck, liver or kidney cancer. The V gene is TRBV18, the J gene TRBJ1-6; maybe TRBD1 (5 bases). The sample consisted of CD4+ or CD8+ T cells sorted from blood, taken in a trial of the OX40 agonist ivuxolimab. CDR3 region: CASFTGQGSSPLHF. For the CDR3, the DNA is TGTGCCAGCTTCACCGGGCAGGGTAGTTCACCCCTCCACTTT.